Here is one T cell receptor beta chain with its context. These data belong to a study of shared clonotypes between healthy human individuals. V lost 0 bases and J lost 7, with 7 bases in between. Germline V gives CDR1 LGHNA, CDR2 YNFKEQ. The CDR3 runs to 12 residues. The repertoire was sequenced with immunoSEQ multiplex PCR; TCRdb's copy has only in-frame clones and lacks some. This sample has 900,000 to 1,200,000 clones, with around 78% found just once. The genes are TRBV4-2 and TRBJ2-7; perhaps TRBD2 as D (6 bases). Material: memory CD4+ T cells from PBMCs. The subset is: CD45RA-negative fraction. This clonotype originated in a man aged 18 to 29 in good health. Some clones in this sample may be carry-over from other donors' samples. The CDR3 nucleotides are TGTGCCAGCAGCCAAGAGGCGGGGGAGCAGTACTTC. This gives the protein CASSQEAGEQYF.